This is a list of T cell receptor beta chains from one sample in a study of regulatory T cells in long-lasting Graves disease. From the multiplex PCR reads, TCRdb called clonotypes with MiXCR, one entry per CDR3 protein. The sample consists of more than 400,000 distinct CDR3 sequences, about a sixth of them appearing once. These data were likewise used in another study, on T cells in Graves' hyperthyroidism and ophthalmopathy.

The sequenced sample was peripheral blood mononuclear cells (PBMCs), obtained at new diagnosis, from a patient treated with antithyroid drugs. Source of these receptors: a woman younger than 45 with Graves disease. The CDR3 runs from the conserved cysteine through the conserved F or W. A D gene is named only where the DNA matches it firmly. Size is stated for part of the rows, as once, few or many counts, or as a class when the clone is expanded.

TRBV5-1	many	-	TRBJ2-5	TGCGCCAGCAGCCCACCCTCCCCTGTCGACCAGTACTTC	CASSPPSPVDQYF
TRBV28	many	-	TRBJ2-1	TGTGCCAGCAGTTCTTGGTTTCACAATGAGCAGTTCTTC	CASSSWFHNEQFF
TRBV11-2	many	TRBD2	TRBJ2-5	TGTGCCAGCAGCGCCGGGGGGGGCAGAGCGGGGACCCAGTACTTC	CASSAGGGRAGTQYF
TRBV5-5	-	-	TRBJ2-7	TGTGCCAGCGCTACAAGAGACGGCGCCGGGGAGCAGTACTTC	CASATRDGAGEQYF
TRBV7-9	many	-	TRBJ2-4	TGTGCCAGCAGCTTAACAGAGAAAAACATTCAGTACTTC	CASSLTEKNIQYF
TRBV20-1	many	-	TRBJ2-5	TGCAGTGCTAGAGTGCGGGAGACCCAGTACTTC	CSARVRETQYF
TRBV9	-	-	TRBJ2-2	TGTGCCAGCAGCGTAGAATCCGGGGGGCCACACACCGGGGAGCTGTTTTTT	CASSVESGGPHTGELFF
TRBV7-8	many	-	TRBJ1-5	TGTGCCAGCAGCTTAGATGTGGGGGCAGGTCAGCCCCAGCATTTT	CASSLDVGAGQPQHF
TRBV20-1	many	-	TRBJ1-1	TGCAGTGCTACCGGGTTTTCGGACACTGAAGCTTTCTTT	CSATGFSDTEAFF
TRBV7-8	many	-	TRBJ2-3	TGTGCCAGCAGCTTATACGGGACTTTCAAAGCAGATACGCAGTATTTT	CASSLYGTFKADTQYF
TRBV6-5	many	TRBD2	TRBJ2-7	TGTGCCAGCAGTTACTCGATTGTAGCGGGAGCCTACGAGCAGTACTTC	CASSYSIVAGAYEQYF
TRBV29-1	-	-	TRBJ2-6	TGCAGCGTCCGCAAATACGGGGCCAACGTCCTGACTTTC	CSVRKYGANVLTF
TRBV6-2/TRBV6-3	many	-	TRBJ2-2	TGTGCCAGCAGTTACCATGGATTCAGGGACGGCGGCCCCGGGGAGCTGTTTTTT	CASSYHGFRDGGPGELFF
TRBV30	many	TRBD1	TRBJ2-1	TGTGCCTGGAGGAAAACCGGGACAGGGGAACGCAATGAGCAGTTCTTC	CAWRKTGTGERNEQFF
TRBV24-1	-	-	TRBJ2-7	TGTGCCACCAGTGATGCCGGGACAAAGTCCTACGAGCAGTACTTC	CATSDAGTKSYEQYF
TRBV5-4	few	-	TRBJ1-3	TGTGCCAGCAGCTTACAGGGTTATAGTAACACCATATATTTT	CASSLQGYSNTIYF